A selection of T cell receptor beta chains follows, all from one sample in a study of blood T cell repertoires in COVID-19. Only in-frame clones appear in the TCRdb table, and some are missing; sequencing was by immunoSEQ multiplex PCR. The sample contains 200,000 to 250,000 clones, nearly 90% of which appear only once. Sequencing was carried out using peripheral blood. These receptors all stem from a woman under 30 who had recovered from COVID-19. CDR3s include the opening cysteine and the closing phenylalanine or tryptophan. Fields, in order: clone size, D gene, J gene, V gene, CDR3 protein, CDR3 DNA. D genes are given only for firm matches. For some rows the clone size is stated as once, few or many, or as a class when expanded; others skip it.

.	TRBD1	TRBJ1-2	TRBV6-5	CASSSPGQGSYGYTF	TGTGCCAGCAGTTCGCCGGGACAGGGGAGCTATGGCTACACCTTC
.	.	TRBJ2-7	TRBV28	CASSPGGRGSYEQYF	TGTGCCAGCAGTCCTGGCGGTAGGGGCTCCTACGAGCAGTACTTC
.	.	TRBJ2-1	TRBV7-8	CASSLTGLEQFF	TGTGCCAGCAGCCTCACAGGGTTGGAGCAGTTCTTC
.	.	TRBJ2-7	TRBV5-5	CASSLDVGGSYEQYF	TGTGCCAGCAGCTTGGATGTGGGGGGATCCTACGAGCAGTACTTC
once	TRBD2	TRBJ2-3	TRBV4-3	CASSQTGTSGSTDTQYF	TGCGCCAGCAGCCAAACCGGGACTAGCGGGTCGACAGATACGCAGTATTTT
.	.	TRBJ2-7	TRBV7-8	CASSLEGGGEVEQYF	TGTGCCAGCAGCTTAGAGGGAGGGGGGGAGGTCGAGCAGTACTTC
.	TRBD2	TRBJ2-7	TRBV6-5	CASSRLAGVVYEQYF	TGTGCCAGCAGCAGACTAGCGGGGGTCGTCTACGAGCAGTACTTC
.	.	TRBJ2-7	TRBV11-2	CASSLSVSYEQYF	TGTGCCAGCAGCTTAAGCGTTTCCTACGAGCAGTACTTC
.	TRBD1	TRBJ2-7	TRBV13	CASSFLPGQGLDEQYF	TGTGCCAGCAGCTTCCTACCCGGACAGGGTCTTGACGAGCAGTACTTC
.	.	TRBJ1-1	TRBV6-5	CASRDTLNTEAFF	TGTGCCAGCAGAGACACACTCAACACTGAAGCTTTCTTT
.	.	TRBJ2-2	TRBV18	CASSPSAGELFF	TGTGCCAGCTCACCATCTGCCGGGGAGCTGTTTTTT
.	.	TRBJ2-5	TRBV13	CASSLAVAGETQYF	TGTGCCAGCAGCTTAGCAGTTGCGGGAGAGACCCAGTACTTC
.	TRBD1	TRBJ1-1	TRBV7-3	CASSLNTPRGRLTEAFF	TGTGCCAGCAGCTTAAATACTCCCAGGGGGCGACTTACTGAAGCTTTCTTT
.	.	TRBJ2-5	TRBV5-6	CASSLAAGPGETQYF	TGTGCCAGCAGCTTGGCCGCGGGGCCCGGGGAGACCCAGTACTTC
.	TRBD1	TRBJ2-2	TRBV10-3	CAITGTANTGELFF	TGTGCCATCACAGGGACAGCGAACACCGGGGAGCTGTTTTTT
.	TRBD1	TRBJ1-1	TRBV15	CATSRDRAFF	TGTGCCACCAGCAGGGACAGGGCTTTCTTT
.	TRBD2	TRBJ2-2	TRBV7-3	CASSLILAGRSGELFF	TGTGCCAGCAGCTTAATACTAGCGGGACGGAGCGGGGAGCTGTTTTTT
.	TRBD2	TRBJ2-2	TRBV4-2	CASSQVGLAGVPGELFF	TGTGCCAGCAGCCAAGTAGGACTAGCGGGAGTCCCTGGGGAGCTGTTTTTT
.	.	TRBJ1-1	TRBV29-1	CSTGRSTEAFF	TGTAGCACCGGAAGGAGCACTGAAGCTTTCTTT